This T cell receptor beta chain was found in a study of T cell responses to AZD1222 COVID-19 vaccine (dated by TCRdb to the early 2020s). Background on the whole study: AZD1222 recipients with second doses at about 4 weeks or about 12 weeks were pooled, because spike-specific TCR depth and breadth did not differ between schedules. A total of around 240 trial participants underwent TCR sequencing, of whom 207 received two doses of AZD1222 and around 25 received two doses of the MenACWY control vaccine. Enrollment into the trials was organized by age into subgroups of 18-55, 56-69 and 70-plus years, and those subgroups contained approximately 160, 26 and 62 TCR-sequenced participants, respectively.

The CDR3 regions of human TCRbeta chains were subjected to immunosequencing. Per the authors' processing: TCRs in the repertoires were compared against a reference library of SARS-CoV-2-specific TCRs that had been generated with the MIRA antigen-specificity platform. Breadth meant the fraction of unique TCRs that were SARS-CoV-2-associated, whereas depth meant the fraction of total T cells that were SARS-CoV-2-associated. Each spike-specific TCR was assigned to its reactive spike region and to a CD4 or CD8 class using the MIRA data. Log10-transformed breadth and depth values were compared by one-way ANOVA with Sidak's multiple comparisons tests. Not all clones reach the TCRdb copy of this immuneACCESS table, which keeps in-frame sequences only. Checked studies attribute under half of the gap to unresolved V genes and leave the rest unexplained. Clone size and V and J calls were adopted from that table, with D and trimming inferred from the DNA. This sample has 130,000 to 150,000 clones in its table, and around 93% of those were observed once. The ten largest clones take up 1.9% of the sample.

The junction carries 9 bases between V and J, which are trimmed by 7 bases and 2 bases respectively. The CDR3 numbers 13 residues from cysteine through phenylalanine. The entry retains the CDR3 DNA only, 39 bases that are in frame from base 1. The time point label of this sample denotes: baseline before first vaccination. Vaccinee samples were obtained from the UK trials COV001 and COV002, which included a single-blind randomized controlled phase 2/3 trial of AZD1222 (ChAdOx1 nCoV-19) in healthy adults. Trial participant PBMC samples were collected at day 0 and day 28 after the second dose for TCRbeta chain sequencing. The paper as a whole reports these results and caveats: The 56-69-year group was small, and its depth increase did not reach significance, likely because of low power. Participants were mostly white British and included more females than males, and it was suggested by the authors that clonal diversity may have been underestimated. A significant rise in spike-specific TCR breadth and depth was observed after two AZD1222 doses relative to day 0 and relative to MenACWY recipients. Conclusions about previously exposed vaccinees are limited because only six or seven AZD1222 recipients were SARS-CoV-2 seropositive at baseline. Nearly half of unique spike-specific TCRs reportedly recognized epitopes outside regions mutated in the B.1.351 and B.1.1.7 variants. Because no day 14 peak-response samples were available, repertoires were characterized only after the peak T cell response. CD4 TCRs associated with the vaccine covered the entire spike protein, and the dominant responses were in regions 160-218 and 743-854.

A note on this clone: This clone's antigen is unknown. No clone much larger than this one lies a single base away; base qualities are absent.

The chain links TRBV12-3 or TRBV12-4 with TRBJ2-1; no D gene call is confident. The receptor comes from an adult in good health. This material consisted of peripheral blood, taken on day 0 of AZD1222 vaccination. The nucleotide sequence reads TGTGCCAGCACCACGGATCCCTACAATGAGCAGTTCTTC. Translated, it gives CASTTDPYNEQFF.